The next 18 T cell receptor beta chains were all read from a single sample in a study of beta chain features in type 1 diabetes. TCRB transcripts that were expressed got sequenced, as all of the isolated RNA had been reverse transcribed. TCRdb keeps only in-frame clones here, not all; method: immunoSEQ multiplex PCR. Of about 410,000 clones listed, 11% to 15% were seen once; the top ten hold 0.035% to 0.04%. Sequences were obtained from naive CD4+ T cells from blood. These receptors originate from a man aged 30 to 39 in good health.

This chain links TRBV20-1 with TRBJ2-5; D tentatively reads TRBD1 or TRBD2 (5 bases each). From germline, CDR1 is DFQATT and CDR2 SNEGSKA (reference sequence). The CDR3 extends over 11 amino acids. Trimming left V 4 bases short and J 3 bases short, with 6 bases between. CDR3 in DNA: TGCAGTGCTATGGGGGAAGAGACCCAGTACTTC. It encodes CSAMGEETQYF.

V gene TRBV29-1 combines with J gene TRBJ2-1; tentatively, D is TRBD1 or TRBD2 (5 bases each). Germline V gene sequence: CDR1 SQVTM, CDR2 ANQGSEA. CDR3 size: 12 residues. V was shortened by 5 bases and J by 8 bases, with 13 bases between the two germline ends. Here the CDR3 reads CSVSGWGYEQFF. For the CDR3, the DNA is TGCAGCGTTTCGGGGTGGGGCTATGAGCAGTTCTTC.

This clone was seen a few times. The rearrangement uses TRBV7-9 and TRBJ1-2; D unresolved. Germline CDR1 SEHNR, CDR2 FQNEAQ (reference sequence). V lost 5 bases and J lost 7, with 20 bases in between. CDR3 length: 15 residues. The CDR3 coding sequence is TGTGCCAGCAGCCCAGCAAGATTCGGCGTGGGTGGCTACACCTTC. Amino acids: CASSPARFGVGGYTF.

This clone appeared a few times. The rearrangement links TRBV11-1 to TRBJ2-5; no reliable D call. Germline loops: CDR1 SGHAT, CDR2 FQDESV (reference sequence). CDR3 size: 14 residues. V shed 1 base and J shed 3 bases, with 9 bases lying between them. In nucleotides, the CDR3 is TGTGCCAGCAGCTTAGGGCTAACTAAAGAGACCCAGTACTTC. It codes for CASSLGLTKETQYF.

This clone was detected a few times. The chain uses TRBV30 and TRBJ2-7; TRBD2 might be the D (5 bases). V was cut by 1 base and J by 7 bases, with 14 bases left in between. Germline-derived CDR1 and CDR2 are GTSNPN and SVGIG (reference sequence). CDR3 length equals 13 residues. CDR3 sequence: CAWSARGYGEQYV. CDR3 coding DNA: TGTGCCTGGAGTGCTCGGGGTTATGGTGAGCAGTACGTC.

On this clone itself: This CDR3 is also generated by other DNA sequences in the sample. The chain employs TRBV4-3 and TRBJ2-5; D is unresolved. Trimming shortened V by 0 bases and J by 5 bases, and 7 bases separated the two germline ends. CDR1 and CDR2 (germline): LGHNA, YSLEER. CDR3 size: 13 residues. The CDR3 DNA reads as TGCGCCAGCAGCCAAGAGCTAGAGGAGACCCAGTACTTC. This sequence encodes CASSQELEETQYF.

A few counts support this clone. This chain joins TRBV12-2 and TRBJ2-7; the table's D call, TRBD2, has no DNA check behind it. TRBV12-2 is a pseudogene. The CDR3 spans 16 residues. The CDR3 sequence: CASRLTRGNRFYEQYV. DNA for the CDR3: TGTGCAAGTCGCTTAACTCGGGGGAACAGATTCTACGAGCAGTACGTC.

The sample holds a few counts of this clone. The rearrangement joins TRBV5-8 to TRBJ2-7, with no clear D. This CDR3 is built from 11 residues. Germline values: CDR1 SGHTS, CDR2 YDEGEE. The V end lost 2 bases, the J end lost 12 bases, and 12 bases lay between the germline ends. The CDR3 protein is CASSFRLRRYF. The CDR3 DNA follows: TGTGCCAGCAGCTTCAGGTTGAGGAGGTACTTC.

In its sample, this clone was seen a few times. The V gene is TRBV27, the J gene TRBJ2-7; tentative D call: TRBD1 (6 bases). Trimming removed 6 bases from V and 3 bases from J, with 12 bases in between. The CDR3 totals 13 residues. CDR1 is MNHEY, CDR2 SMNVEV, per germline (reference sequence). The CDR3: CASSLTGIYEQYF. CDR3 nucleotides: TGTGCCAGCAGCCTTACAGGGATCTACGAGCAGTACTTC.

This clone was observed a few times. The genes are TRBV7-2 and TRBJ2-5, with 7 bases matching TRBD2. This CDR3 region has 16 residues. V shed 3 bases, J shed 5 bases, and the junction held 12 bases outside the gene matches. The V gene's germline CDR1 is SGHTA and CDR2 FQGNSA. The CDR3 DNA follows: TGTGCCAGCAGCTTTTTTCTTTTATCGGGGGGTGAGACCCAGTACTTC. As protein: CASSFFLLSGGETQYF.

The gene calls are TRBV6-6 and TRBJ2-7; 7 bases agree with TRBD2. The CDR3 has 12 residues. With V trimmed by 9 bases and J by 3 bases, 5 bases remained unmatched. Germline assignment: CDR1 MNHNY and CDR2 SVGAGI (reference sequence). The CDR3: CASAGGSYEQYV. As DNA, the CDR3 is TGTGCCAGTGCCGGCGGGAGCTACGAGCAGTACGTC.

The rearrangement links TRBV18 to TRBJ1-1, with 8 bases matching TRBD1. V trimming: 3 bases; J trimming: 5 bases; junction bases outside the gene matches: 5. The CDR3 covers 14 residues. CDR1 is KGHSH and CDR2 is LQKENI in the germline V gene. CDR3 nucleotides: TGTGCCAGCTCACCGGACAGGGTATGGACTGAAGCTTTCTTT. Amino acid sequence: CASSPDRVWTEAFF. Combining the CDR3 with reference TRBV18 and TRBJ1-1 gives the whole variable domain NAGVMQNPRHLVRRRGQEARLRCSPMKGHSHVYWYRQLPEEGLKFMVYLQKENIIDESGMPKERFSAEFPKEGPSILRIQQVVRGDSAAYFCASSPDRVWTEAFFGQGTRLTVV.

This clone was seen a few times. This rearrangement joins TRBV7-4 to TRBJ2-3, with D hard to call. The germline gives CDR1 SGHVT, CDR2 SQSDAQ. V lost 5 bases and J 4 bases, leaving 25 bases between the germline ends. CDR3 size: 18 residues. Here the CDR3 DNA reads TGTGCCAGCAGCCCGGCATGGCGCGTCTCCCGAGGCGCAGATACGCAGTATTTT. The encoded protein is CASSPAWRVSRGADTQYF.

The table lists this clone with a count of one. The chain couples TRBV4-1 to TRBJ1-2; TRBD1 aligns across 7 bases. Germline lookup yields CDR1 MGHRA and CDR2 YSYEKL. This CDR3 is 13 amino acids long. The V segment lost 6 bases and the J segment 3 bases; nucleotides outside the gene matches: 4. The CDR3, as DNA: TGCGCCAGCAGTGCCACAGGGGACTATGGCTACACCTTC. It is translated as CASSATGDYGYTF.

The chain combines TRBV6-5 with TRBJ1-2, with D maybe TRBD1 (5 bases). Germline V gene sequence: CDR1 MNHEY, CDR2 SVGAGI. This CDR3 contains 13 residues. The germline V and J ends were trimmed by 4 bases and 4 bases, with 10 bases remaining between them. CDR3 sequence: CASSWGRLYGYTF. CDR3 DNA sequence: TGTGCCAGCAGTTGGGGCAGGCTCTATGGCTACACCTTC.

This clone was counted a few times. The chain couples TRBV7-2 to TRBJ2-3; 10 nucleotides align to TRBD2. Trimming at V came to 2 bases and at J to 4 bases, leaving 9 bases not matched to a gene. The CDR3 is 17 residues long. Looked up from germline, CDR1 is SGHTA and CDR2 is FQGNSA. In DNA, the CDR3 is TGTGCCAGCAGCTTAAGAAAGCGGGGGGGCCCCGCAGATACGCAGTATTTT. Amino acid sequence: CASSLRKRGGPADTQYF.

This clone was observed a handful of times. This rearrangement joins TRBV19 to TRBJ2-5, with 8 bases fitting TRBD2. The CDR3 sequence is 14 residues long. V shed 4 bases and J 8 bases; nucleotides not matched to a gene: 9. Germline V gives CDR1 LNHDA, CDR2 SQIVND (reference sequence). CDR3 sequence reads: CASSSPGSGVTQYF. CDR3 DNA: TGTGCCAGTAGTAGCCCAGGTAGCGGGGTTACCCAGTACTTC.

This clone was counted only a few times. The chain couples TRBV7-2 to TRBJ2-3; no reliable D call. Between the trimmed V and J ends, which lost 6 bases and 9 bases, there was a span of 13 bases. The CDR3 consists of 12 residues. Germline V gives CDR1 SGHTA, CDR2 FQGNSA. The CDR3 is CASRFGEETQYF. The CDR3, as DNA: TGTGCCAGCAGGTTCGGAGAGGAGACGCAGTATTTT.